Shown below are 23 T cell receptor beta chains from a single sample sequenced in a study of T-cell reconstitution after alpha-beta-depleted transplantation in children. For TCRbeta, the library was prepared with unique molecular identifiers. TCRdb analysed the PCR reads with MiXCR anew, one entry per CDR3 protein. This sample has under 250,000 distinct CDR3 sequences, with around 7% found just once. The starting material was PBMCs, obtained before TCRalphabeta/CD19-depleted stem cell transplant. These receptors all come from a boy aged 2-15 years with acute lymphoblastic leukemia, due to receive a stem cell transplant.

Many counts were recorded for this clonotype. The chain is built from TRBV29-1 and TRBJ1-1; tentative D call: TRBD1 (5 bases). V lost 0 bases to trimming and J lost 1 base, with 6 bases between them. Per the germline V gene, CDR1 is SQVTM and CDR2 is ANQGSEA. CDR3 size: 13 residues. The chain's CDR3 is CSVEEGQNTEAFF. As DNA, the CDR3 is TGCAGCGTTGAAGAAGGACAGAACACTGAAGCTTTCTTT.

The genes are TRBV2 and TRBJ2-7, with TRBD2 matching 10 bases. The CDR3 runs 14 residues. V lost 7 bases and J lost 1; bases outside the gene matches: 4. Germline V gene data show CDR1 as SNHLY and CDR2 as FYNNEI. The CDR3 sequence is CASTRAGGSYEQYF. The CDR3 DNA reads as TGTGCCAGCACAAGAGCGGGAGGGTCCTACGAGCAGTACTTC.

V usage is TRBV13 and J usage is TRBJ2-1; D possibly corresponds to TRBD1 (6 bases). Germline lookup yields CDR1 PRHDT and CDR2 FYEKMQ (reference sequence). This CDR3 spans 14 amino acids. V was pared by 5 bases and J by 3 bases, with 11 bases between. The CDR3 loop is CASSIRDNYNEQFF. The CDR3 DNA sequence: TGTGCCAGCAGCATTCGGGACAACTACAATGAGCAGTTCTTC.

V is TRBV4-2 and J is TRBJ2-1; D gene uncertain. Trimming removed 4 bases at V and 8 bases at J, with 9 bases between. The CDR3 has 12 residues. The germline CDR1 and CDR2 sequences are LGHNA and YNFKEQ. The CDR3 nucleotides are TGTGCCAGCAGCCCCGGGCGGCATGAGCAGTTCTTC. It translates to CASSPGRHEQFF.

The sample holds many counts of this clonotype. The V and J genes are TRBV7-2 and TRBJ2-7, with 9 bases identical to TRBD2. The CDR3 is 15 residues long. Germline CDR1 and CDR2: SGHTA and FQGNSA. V trimming: 1 base; J trimming: 4 bases; junction bases outside the gene matches: 5. The CDR3 DNA sequence: TGTGCCAGCAGCTTAGAAGGTAGCGGGGGATACGAGCAGTACTTC. This encodes CASSLEGSGGYEQYF. The full variable domain, its missing parts supplied by reference TRBV7-2 and TRBJ2-7, is GAGVSQSPSNKVTEKGKDVELRCDPISGHTALYWYRQSLGQGLEFLIYFQGNSAPDKSGLPSDRFSAERTGGSVSTLTIQRTQQEDSAVYLCASSLEGSGGYEQYFGPGTRLTVT.

In its sample, this clonotype was seen many times. The gene calls are TRBV5-1 and TRBJ2-1; TRBD2 matches 8 bases. Trimming took 4 bases from V and 2 from J; bases not matched to a gene: 2. The CDR3 has 14 residues. Germline V gene data show CDR1 as SGHRS and CDR2 as YFSETQ. This CDR3 is CASSGTRTYNEQFF. For the CDR3, the DNA is TGCGCCAGCAGCGGGACTAGAACCTACAATGAGCAGTTCTTC.

This sequence joins TRBV27 and TRBJ2-3; D not certain. Between the trimmed V and J ends, which lost 4 bases and 2 bases, there was a span of 10 bases. This CDR3 comprises 14 residues. Per the germline V gene, CDR1 is MNHEY and CDR2 is SMNVEV (reference sequence). The DNA of the CDR3 is TGTGCCAGCAGTTCCGCAGTCTTCACAGATACGCAGTATTTT. The encoded protein is CASSSAVFTDTQYF.

The rearrangement uses TRBV10-3 and TRBJ1-2, with D perhaps matching TRBD1 (6 bases). The CDR3 spans 15 residues. From germline, CDR1 is ENHRY and CDR2 SYGVKD. The V end lost 0 bases, the J end lost 0 bases, and 8 bases lay between the germline ends. The CDR3 coding sequence is TGTGCCATCAGTGAGTCCGAGGGGGCTAACTATGGCTACACCTTC. Translated, it gives CAISESEGANYGYTF.

This clonotype was picked up many times. J is TRBJ1-5 and V is TRBV25-1; 7 bases map to TRBD1. Germline V lookup: CDR1 MGHDK, CDR2 SYGVNS. This CDR3 comprises 18 residues. Unmatched junction bases numbered 13, after V lost 0 bases and J lost 5 bases. The chain's CDR3 is CASSEYPKPTGPYQPQHF. As DNA, the CDR3 is TGTGCCAGCAGTGAATACCCAAAACCGACAGGGCCCTATCAGCCCCAGCATTTT.

This clonotype came up many times. The chain employs TRBV7-2 and TRBJ2-5, with TRBD2 matching 7 bases. The CDR3 spans 14 residues. The germline V gene has CDR1 SGHTA and CDR2 FQGNSA. Unmatched junction bases numbered 3, after V lost 3 bases and J lost 2 bases. The CDR3 reads CASSFRDYQETQYF. CDR3 in DNA: TGTGCCAGCAGCTTCCGGGACTATCAAGAGACCCAGTACTTC.

This clonotype was recorded a few times. The CDR3 sequence: CASTLGGVSYEQFF. In DNA, the CDR3 is TGTGCCAGCACCCTCGGAGGGGTTTCGTATGAGCAGTTCTTC. V usage is TRBV7-9 and J usage is TRBJ2-1; the D gene is possibly TRBD2 (6 bases). The CDR3 is 14 residues long. V was pared by 7 bases and J by 8 bases, with 18 bases between. Per the germline V gene, CDR1 is SEHNR and CDR2 is FQNEAQ (reference sequence).

This chain connects TRBV29-1 to TRBJ2-5; 7 bases are a match to TRBD1. Germline V gene data show CDR1 as SQVTM and CDR2 as ANQGSEA. The CDR3 consists of 14 residues. J gave up 1 base and V 8 bases, and 10 bases lay outside the gene matches. The CDR3 protein is CSWLGTAVQETQYF. DNA of the CDR3: TGCAGCTGGCTCGGGACAGCGGTCCAAGAGACCCAGTACTTC.

J is TRBJ2-5 and V is TRBV15, with D perhaps matching TRBD1 (6 bases). V was pared by 4 bases and J by 2 bases, with 11 bases between. Germline CDR1 reads LNHNV; CDR2 reads YYDKDF (reference sequence). The CDR3 sequence is 14 residues long. The CDR3: CATSKRTVQETQYF. The CDR3 region has the DNA TGTGCCACCAGCAAACGGACAGTTCAAGAGACCCAGTACTTC. The full variable domain, its missing parts supplied by reference TRBV15 and TRBJ2-5, is DAMVIQNPRYQVTQFGKPVTLSCSQTLNHNVMYWYQQKSSQAPKLLFHYYDKDFNNEADTPDNFQSRRPNTSFCFLDIRSPGLGDTAMYLCATSKRTVQETQYFGPGTRLLVL.

In its sample, this clonotype was seen a few times. CDR3 in amino acids: CASSSNTRFSGTDTQYF. CDR3 sequence (DNA): TGTGCCAGCAGTTCAAACACCAGGTTCAGTGGCACAGATACGCAGTATTTT. This rearrangement joins TRBV28 to TRBJ2-3; no clear D. The germline CDR1 and CDR2 sequences are MDHEN and SYDVKM. This CDR3 has 17 residues. V lost 4 bases and J 1 base, leaving 18 bases between the germline ends.

This clonotype was recorded many times. V usage is TRBV29-1 and J usage is TRBJ2-3, with 8 bases that match TRBD2. CDR3 length equals 13 residues. The V gene end was trimmed by 2 bases and the J gene end by 7 bases; junction bases not matched to a gene: 5. In germline, CDR1 is SQVTM, CDR2 ANQGSEA. The CDR3 protein is CSVESSGEYTQYF. DNA of the CDR3: TGCAGCGTTGAAAGTAGCGGGGAATATACGCAGTATTTT.

This clonotype came up many times. The chain couples TRBV27 to TRBJ2-3; D not resolved. Germline CDR1 is MNHEY and CDR2 is SMNVEV (reference sequence). The CDR3 spans 13 residues. V was trimmed by 3 bases and J by 2 bases, leaving 6 bases between them. CDR3 DNA: TGTGCCAGCAGTTTTACTATCACAGATACGCAGTATTTT. This encodes CASSFTITDTQYF.

The CDR3 DNA sequence: TGTGCCAGCAGCTTATGGGGGCAACCAGATACGCAGTATTTT. Translating gives CASSLWGQPDTQYF. The V gene is TRBV7-2, the J gene TRBJ2-3; D is perhaps TRBD1 (6 bases). The V gene lost 2 bases and the J gene lost 4 bases, with 10 bases spanning the gap. Germline values: CDR1 SGHTA, CDR2 FQGNSA. This CDR3 contains 14 residues.

J is TRBJ1-5 and V is TRBV28, with D maybe TRBD1 (6 bases). The germline V and J ends were trimmed by 4 bases and 4 bases, with 11 bases remaining between them. Germline-derived CDR1 and CDR2 are MDHEN and SYDVKM. This CDR3 has 14 residues. Here the CDR3 reads CASSSPQGNQPQHF. CDR3 sequence (DNA): TGTGCCAGCAGTTCACCCCAGGGGAATCAGCCCCAGCATTTT.

The gene calls are TRBV20-1 and TRBJ1-6; D not certain. CDR3 length: 15 residues. Trimming took 0 bases from V and 5 from J, leaving 11 bases between them. Germline CDR1 and CDR2: DFQATT and SNEGSKA (reference sequence). As DNA, the CDR3 is TGCAGTGCTAGAGAGGCGCAGAAGGATAATTCACCCCTCCACTTT. This encodes CSAREAQKDNSPLHF.

This chain uses TRBV30 with TRBJ2-7, with D tentatively TRBD2 (6 bases). There are 14 residues in the CDR3. Germline CDR1 is GTSNPN and CDR2 is SVGIG (reference sequence). V was shortened by 2 bases and J by 3 bases, with 14 bases between the two germline ends. The CDR3 loop reads CAWSWGDSDYEQYF. The CDR3 DNA follows: TGTGCCTGGAGTTGGGGGGACTCGGACTACGAGCAGTACTTC.

J is TRBJ1-2 and V is TRBV20-1, with a possible D match to TRBD1 (5 bases). V was cut by 3 bases and J by 0 bases, with 14 bases left in between. Germline V CDR1 and CDR2: DFQATT, SNEGSKA (reference sequence). This CDR3 has 15 residues. The CDR3 region has the DNA TGCAGTGCTAGTCGGGGCGGTAACTCTAACTATGGCTACACCTTC. It yields the protein CSASRGGNSNYGYTF.

The rearrangement uses TRBV11-2 and TRBJ1-1; D is unclear. The CDR3 sequence is 13 residues long. The V and J ends lost 1 base and 8 bases respectively, with 11 bases between them. Per germline, CDR1 SGHAT and CDR2 FQNNGV. CDR3 nucleotides: TGTGCCAGCAGCTTAGCTCCGCCCTCCGAAGCTTTCTTT. Residues: CASSLAPPSEAFF.

The sample holds many counts of this clonotype. The chain is built from TRBV12-3 or TRBV12-4 and TRBJ2-1, with 11 bases that match TRBD2. The CDR3 has 14 amino acids. Trimming removed 4 bases from V and 4 bases from J; junction bases left unmatched: 0. Here the CDR3 DNA reads TGTGCCAGCAGTTCTAGCGGGGGGTACAATGAGCAGTTCTTC. This encodes CASSSSGGYNEQFF.